This paragraph covers one T cell receptor beta chain sequence. Antigen unknown. In the naive CD8 group, cells lacked CD45RO and were positively selected for CCR7, so terminally differentiated effector memory CD45RA+ cells were left out. The data were obtained in a study of shared clonotypes between healthy human individuals. V shed 6 bases, J shed 3 bases, and the junction held 7 bases outside the gene matches. Germline CDR1 is SGHVS and CDR2 is FNYEAQ. The CDR3 runs to 16 residues. Regarding the study as a whole: The study found about 4.6% of naive CD4 clonotypes shared across four donors. Clonotypes which were not shared had lower generation probabilities than clonotypes that all four donors shared. It was the few donors that limited the genetic and exposure-history diversity represented. As a rule, naive subsets had a larger estimated richness than memory subsets.

The method was immunoSEQ multiplex PCR; TCRdb's version includes in-frame clones alone and lacks a portion of them. The sample lists about 2 million clones; around 96% were seen once. Sequenced input: naive CD8+ T cells sorted from blood. The V and J genes are TRBV7-6 and TRBJ1-4; 10 bases are a match to TRBD1. The TCR comes from a man in his late teens or twenties in good health. The CDR3 DNA is TGTGCCAGCAGTTTGGGGACAGGGGCGCCTAATGAAAAACTGTTTTTT. This gives the protein CASSLGTGAPNEKLFF.